These 27 T cell receptor beta chains were sequenced from one sample in a study of T cell responses to AZD1222 COVID-19 vaccine. The table came from immunoSEQ multiplex PCR; TCRdb's copy has only in-frame clones and leaves some out. The repertoire consists of about 190,000 clones, with 92% occurring once and the leading ten covering 1% to 1.5%. The source material was peripheral blood, sampled on day 0 of AZD1222 vaccination. These receptors came from an adult in good health.

This chain links TRBV28 with TRBJ1-1; a weak D match, TRBD1 (6 bases). The CDR3 has 16 residues. Germline values: CDR1 MDHEN, CDR2 SYDVKM. Trimming shortened V by 6 bases and J by 4 bases, and 21 bases separated the two germline ends. The DNA of the CDR3 is TGTGCCAGCAGCTCACTTTTGGGGGCGGGGGGCACTGAAGCTTTCTTT. Protein sequence: CASSSLLGAGGTEAFF.

Only one count was recorded for this clone. CDR3 amino acids: CASSAPGTGNEKLFF. The CDR3 region has the DNA TGTGCCAGCAGTGCCCCCGGGACAGGGAATGAAAAACTGTTTTTT. The J gene is TRBJ1-4, the V gene TRBV27; TRBD1 agrees at 9 bases. The CDR3 consists of 15 residues. J was trimmed by 5 bases and V by 5 bases; bases with no gene match: 6. The germline CDR1 and CDR2 sequences are MNHEY and SMNVEV (reference sequence).

The rearrangement links TRBV11-2 to TRBJ2-3; D is perhaps TRBD1 (5 bases). CDR1 is SGHAT, CDR2 FQNNGV, per germline. With 2 bases removed from V and 4 bases from J, the gap between germline ends came to 13 bases. The CDR3 covers 15 residues. The CDR3 coding sequence is TGTGCCAGCAGCTTATCTCCAGGGTTCGCAGATACGCAGTATTTT. Translating it yields CASSLSPGFADTQYF.

CDR3 protein: CASSIVGQSGNTIYF. The CDR3 DNA reads as TGTGCCAGTAGTATCGTGGGACAATCTGGAAACACCATATATTTT. The chain links TRBV19 to TRBJ1-3; D is perhaps TRBD1 (6 bases). Germline CDR1 reads LNHDA; CDR2 reads SQIVND (reference sequence). The V end was cut by 3 bases, the J end by 1 base, with 10 bases between. This CDR3 is built from 15 residues.

This clone has just a few counts. The V call is TRBV11-2, the J call TRBJ1-1; tentatively, D is TRBD1 (6 bases). Germline assignment: CDR1 SGHAT and CDR2 FQNNGV. This CDR3 has 14 amino acids. The V gene lost 7 bases and the J gene lost 2 bases, with 14 bases spanning the gap. The CDR3 sequence is CASTPGQGNTEAFF. The CDR3 coding sequence is TGTGCCAGCACCCCGGGACAAGGTAACACTGAAGCTTTCTTT.

In its sample, this clone was seen a few times. V usage is TRBV10-1 and J usage is TRBJ2-5; D not certain. CDR1 is WNHNN and CDR2 is SYGVQD in the germline V gene (reference sequence). The ends were cut back, 0 bases at V and 1 base at J, with 6 bases in the middle. The CDR3 runs to 14 residues. This chain's CDR3 is CASSESRIQETQYF. CDR3 nucleotides: TGCGCCAGCAGTGAGTCGAGAATCCAAGAGACCCAGTACTTC.

The chain has TRBV9 and TRBJ2-2, with TRBD2 matching 8 bases. The CDR3 loop spans 15 amino acids. The trim removed 0 bases at V and 5 bases at J, leaving 3 bases unmatched. Looked up from germline, CDR1 is SGDLS and CDR2 is YYNGEE. The CDR3 protein is CASSVGTGGTGELFF. The CDR3 nucleotides are TGTGCCAGCAGCGTAGGAACGGGGGGGACCGGGGAGCTGTTTTTT. Complete variable domain (other parts from reference TRBV9 and TRBJ2-2): DSGVTQTPKHLITATGQRVTLRCSPRSGDLSVYWYQQSLDQGLQFLIQYYNGEERAKGNILERFSAQQFPDLHSELNLSSLELGDSALYFCASSVGTGGTGELFFGEGSRLTVL.

About this clone itself: Other DNA sequences from this sample encode an identical CDR3 as well. The chain is built from TRBV5-4 and TRBJ2-5; 10 bases match TRBD1. From germline, CDR1 is SGHNT and CDR2 YYREEE (reference sequence). The CDR3 runs to 15 residues. V lost 1 base to trimming and J lost 4 bases; unmatched junction nucleotides: 4. CDR3 DNA: TGTGCCAGCAGCTTGACGACAGGGGGCGGAGAGACCCAGTACTTC. It is translated as CASSLTTGGGETQYF. The complete variable domain, with remaining parts taken from reference TRBV5-4 and TRBJ2-5, reads ETGVTQSPTHLIKTRGQQVTLRCSSQSGHNTVSWYQQALGQGPQFIFQYYREEENGRGNFPPRFSGLQFPNYSSELNVNALELDDSALYLCASSLTTGGGETQYFGPGTRLLVL.

The chain uses TRBV19 and TRBJ1-5; D not resolved. CDR1 and CDR2 from the germline V gene are LNHDA and SQIVND (reference sequence). With 5 bases removed from V and 4 bases from J, the gap between germline ends came to 6 bases. CDR3 length equals 12 residues. The chain's CDR3 is CASSPLNQPQHF. The CDR3 DNA reads TGTGCCAGTAGTCCATTGAATCAGCCCCAGCATTTT.

The J gene is TRBJ1-1, the V gene TRBV6-5; D uncertain. Germline-derived CDR1 and CDR2 are MNHEY and SVGAGI. This CDR3 contains 12 residues. The V end lost 6 bases, the J end lost 8 bases, and 13 bases lay between the germline ends. CDR3 amino acids: CASSSPGLEAFF. CDR3 nucleotide sequence: TGTGCCAGCAGCTCTCCGGGGTTAGAAGCTTTCTTT.

The CDR3 DNA reads TGTGCCAGCAGCTGGACAGAAAACACTGAAGCTTTCTTT. Its protein product is CASSWTENTEAFF. The chain uses TRBV9 and TRBJ1-1; D is possibly TRBD1 (6 bases). The CDR3 totals 13 residues. Germline V lookup: CDR1 SGDLS, CDR2 YYNGEE. With 4 bases removed from V and 2 bases from J, the gap between germline ends came to 9 bases.

This sequence joins TRBV25-1 and TRBJ2-2; 8 bases agree with TRBD1. V dropped 4 bases and J dropped 5; count of bases not matched to a gene: 6. The CDR3 runs 15 residues. The germline V gene has CDR1 MGHDK and CDR2 SYGVNS. CDR3 loop: CASSGGQGGTGELFF. The CDR3 nucleotides are TGTGCCAGCAGTGGAGGACAGGGTGGTACCGGGGAGCTGTTTTTT.

The chain has TRBV28 and TRBJ2-7; 8 nucleotides line up with TRBD2. J was trimmed by 0 bases and V by 7 bases; bases with no gene match: 5. The germline CDR1 and CDR2 sequences are MDHEN and SYDVKM. The CDR3 covers 14 residues. CDR3 loop: CASNGGGTSYEQYF. CDR3 DNA: TGTGCCAGCAACGGCGGGGGGACCTCCTACGAGCAGTACTTC.

This rearrangement joins TRBV6-5 to TRBJ1-5; a possible D gene is TRBD1 (5 bases). V was shortened by 6 bases and J by 4 bases, with 10 bases between the two germline ends. CDR1 MNHEY and CDR2 SVGAGI come from the germline V gene. The CDR3 has 13 amino acids. The DNA of the CDR3 is TGTGCCAGCAGGGGCAGGGCAAATCAGCCCCAGCATTTT. Translating gives CASRGRANQPQHF.

The V and J genes are TRBV28 and TRBJ1-4; D may be TRBD1 (6 bases). CDR3 length: 17 amino acids. Trimming took 2 bases from V and 5 from J, leaving 18 bases between them. Germline-derived CDR1 and CDR2 are MDHEN and SYDVKM. CDR3 sequence (DNA): TGTGCCAGCAGTTTACCCTTAGGCAGGGGTGGGAATGAAAAACTGTTTTTT. This sequence encodes CASSLPLGRGGNEKLFF.

The chain combines TRBV24-1 with TRBJ2-1; tentatively, D is TRBD1 (6 bases). The CDR3 length is 15 residues. Germline assignment: CDR1 KGHDR and CDR2 SFDVKD. Trimming took 5 bases from V and 4 from J, leaving 14 bases between them. The CDR3 loop is CATSAKARGYNEQFF. CDR3 coding DNA: TGTGCCACCAGTGCGAAAGCAAGGGGGTACAATGAGCAGTTCTTC.

The chain combines TRBV5-4 with TRBJ2-5; D might be TRBD1 (6 bases). V lost 4 bases, J lost 4 bases, and 17 bases lay in between. Germline V gives CDR1 SGHNT, CDR2 YYREEE (reference sequence). CDR3 size: 15 residues. CDR3 coding DNA: TGTGCCAGCAGCCAGGTGCAGGGGCTGGGAGAGACCCAGTACTTC. Protein product: CASSQVQGLGETQYF.

This chain uses TRBV27 with TRBJ1-1; tentative D call: TRBD1 (6 bases). Germline assignment: CDR1 MNHEY and CDR2 SMNVEV (reference sequence). The CDR3 has 13 residues. The V gene lost 0 bases and the J gene lost 9 bases, with 11 bases spanning the gap. The CDR3 nucleotides read TGTGCCAGCAGTTTATCGCGGGACAAAAAAGCTTTCTTT. Translating it yields CASSLSRDKKAFF.

This clone appeared a single time. The genes are TRBV2 and TRBJ1-3, with D possibly TRBD1 on 5 matching bases. The CDR3 consists of 14 residues. The ends were cut back, 5 bases at V and 5 bases at J, with 13 bases in the middle. CDR1 is SNHLY, CDR2 FYNNEI, per germline. The CDR3 bases are TGTGCCAGCAGTCTGGGGGTCACTAGAAACACCATATATTTT. Translation gives CASSLGVTRNTIYF.

The rearrangement links TRBV7-9 to TRBJ1-4; TRBD1 agrees at 10 bases. Germline V gives CDR1 SEHNR, CDR2 FQNEAQ (reference sequence). The CDR3 runs 14 residues. The V and J ends lost 6 bases and 7 bases, in that order; junction bases with no gene match: 5. In nucleotides, the CDR3 is TGTGCCAGCAGGGCTGGGACAGGGGTTGAAAAACTGTTTTTT. Its protein is CASRAGTGVEKLFF. Based on the CDR3 plus reference TRBV7-9 and TRBJ1-4, the full variable domain is DTGVSQNPRHKITKRGQNVTFRCDPISEHNRLYWYRQTLGQGPEFLTYFQNEAQLEKSRLLSDRFSAERPKGSFSTLEIQRTEQGDSAMYLCASRAGTGVEKLFFGSGTQLSVL.

The rearrangement joins TRBV4-1 to TRBJ2-7, with D hard to call. Deletions cut 1 base from V and 5 bases from J, with 15 bases between. The CDR3 has 15 amino acids. Germline CDR1 and CDR2: MGHRA and YSYEKL. CDR3 bases: TGCGCCAGCAGCCAAGGGTCATCCTTGGGGAACGAGCAGTACTTC. Its translation: CASSQGSSLGNEQYF.

The V and J genes are TRBV10-2 and TRBJ1-4; TRBD1 might be the D (5 bases). Germline V lookup: CDR1 WSHSY, CDR2 SAAADI. Trimming pared 6 bases from V and 3 bases from J, leaving 14 bases between. CDR3 length: 15 amino acids. This CDR3 reads CASRDGRGSNEKLFF. In nucleotides, the CDR3 is TGCGCCAGCAGGGATGGAAGGGGCTCTAATGAAAAACTGTTTTTT.

The J gene is TRBJ1-5, the V gene TRBV5-5; D remains ambiguous. In germline, CDR1 is SGHKS, CDR2 YYEKEE (reference sequence). This CDR3 has 13 amino acids. V lost 0 bases, J lost 4 bases, and 5 bases lay in between. This CDR3 reads CASSLDTNQPQHF. In DNA form, the CDR3 reads TGTGCCAGCAGCTTGGACACTAATCAGCCCCAGCATTTT. The whole variable domain, filled in from reference TRBV5-5 and TRBJ1-5, reads DAGVTQSPTHLIKTRGQQVTLRCSPISGHKSVSWYQQVLGQGPQFIFQYYEKEERGRGNFPDRFSARQFPNYSSELNVNALLLGDSALYLCASSLDTNQPQHFGDGTRLSIL.

V and J are TRBV5-4 and TRBJ2-2, with TRBD1 matching 7 bases. Looked up from germline, CDR1 is SGHNT and CDR2 is YYREEE (reference sequence). The CDR3 is 13 amino acids. Unmatched junction bases numbered 0, after V lost 3 bases and J lost 4 bases. The CDR3 spells CASSYRGTGELFF. CDR3 coding DNA: TGTGCCAGCAGCTACAGGGGCACCGGGGAGCTGTTTTTT.

The V call is TRBV9, the J call TRBJ1-6; no firm D call. In germline, CDR1 is SGDLS, CDR2 YYNGEE. The CDR3 totals 13 residues. Between the trimmed V and J ends, which lost 3 bases and 5 bases, there was a span of 6 bases. CDR3 DNA sequence: TGTGCCAGCAGCGCGTTCGATAATTCACCCCTCCACTTT. Protein sequence: CASSAFDNSPLHF.

The chain employs TRBV5-6 and TRBJ1-6, with 9 bases aligning to TRBD1. The CDR3 loop spans 15 amino acids. The J segment lost 9 bases and the V segment lost 4 bases, leaving 8 bases of the junction unmatched. The germline V gene has CDR1 SGHDT and CDR2 YYEEEE. The chain's CDR3 is CASSKGQGVSSPLHF. As DNA, the CDR3 is TGTGCCAGCAGCAAGGGACAGGGAGTCAGTTCACCCCTCCACTTT.

This clone was seen just once. This chain joins TRBV19 and TRBJ2-6; TRBD1 is a possible D gene (5 bases). The V end was cut by 5 bases, the J end by 2 bases, with 10 bases between. The V gene's germline CDR1 is LNHDA and CDR2 SQIVND (reference sequence). The CDR3 consists of 15 residues. The CDR3 loop is CASSAAGTGANVLTF. CDR3 DNA sequence: TGTGCCAGTAGTGCGGCAGGGACTGGGGCCAACGTCCTGACTTTC.